Listed below are T cell receptor beta chains from one sample, sequenced in a study of metastatic and nonmetastatic thyroid tumors. Using MiXCR, TCRdb reanalyzed the PCR reads. The data hold about 18,000 clones, with less than 30% observed a single time. What was sequenced was tumor tissue. Every receptor here comes from a male donor with papillary thyroid cancer or a benign thyroid nodule (not recorded which). Some clones in this sample may be carry-over from other donors' samples. Both conserved end residues are part of each CDR3. D genes are given only for firm matches. Clone sizes are given selectively: once, few, many, or a class where the clone is expanded.

>.|TRBV6-1|TRBJ2-7|medium-sized
TGTGCCAGCAGTGAAGGTTGGAACGGCTACGAGCAGTACTTC
CASSEGWNGYEQYF
>TRBD2|TRBV11-3|TRBJ2-7|.
TGTGCCAGCAGCGTGGGACTAGCGGAGCCGACCTACGATCAGTACTTC
CASSVGLAEPTYDQYF
>.|TRBV7-9|TRBJ2-1|.
TGTGCCACCAGCACAGTAGCAGGTAATAATGAGCAGTTCTTC
CATSTVAGNNEQFF
>.|TRBV5-4|TRBJ2-5|.
TGTGCCAGCAGCTCCGGGTGGGGGGCGTTGAAGACCCAGTACTTC
CASSSGWGALKTQYF
>TRBD1|TRBV28|TRBJ2-7|few
TGTGCCAGCAGTTCTCTTAAACCGGGACAGGGGTACCACGAGCAGTACTTC
CASSSLKPGQGYHEQYF
>.|TRBV3-1|TRBJ1-4|many
TGTGCCAGCAGCCTGGGGCCCGAAAAACTGTTTTTT
CASSLGPEKLFF
>.|TRBV2|TRBJ2-7|few
TGTGCCAGAAGCCCCGCCTACGAGCAGTACTTC
CARSPAYEQYF
>.|TRBV6-1|TRBJ1-1|few
TGTGCCAGCCGCCGGGAAGGGTTGAACACTGAAGCTTTCTTT
CASRREGLNTEAFF
>.|TRBV19|TRBJ2-2|many
TGTGCCAGTAGCCCAAGGGGCCACGTCGGGGAGCTGTTTTTT
CASSPRGHVGELFF
>TRBD2|TRBV6-1|TRBJ2-3|many
TGTGCCAGCGGCAAATCGGGGGGAACTGGCACAGATACGCAGTATTTT
CASGKSGGTGTDTQYF
>TRBD1|TRBV5-1|TRBJ1-5|.
TGCGCCAGTGGGGGACAGGGGGCGAAGGTAGGTCAGCCCCAGCATTTT
CASGGQGAKVGQPQHF
>TRBD2|TRBV20-1|TRBJ2-7|medium-sized
TGCAGTGCTAACGGACTAGCGGGAGGCCCGCCTCCCTACGAGCAGTACTTC
CSANGLAGGPPPYEQYF
>.|TRBV19|TRBJ1-5|many
TGTGCCAGTAACCCAGGGGTCGGGTCTGACAATCAGCCCCAGCATTTT
CASNPGVGSDNQPQHF
>.|TRBV20-1|TRBJ2-7|medium-sized
TGCAGTGCCAGGGACACATCCTACGAGCAGTACTTC
CSARDTSYEQYF
>.|TRBV20-1|TRBJ1-1|.
TGCAGTGCCCGACAGGCAAACACTGAAGCTTTCTTT
CSARQANTEAFF
>.|TRBV27|TRBJ2-5|few
TGTGCCAGCAGTCGAAATATGGGCTCCGAACGTAAGACCCAGTACTTC
CASSRNMGSERKTQYF
>TRBD1|TRBV20-1|TRBJ1-1|few
TGCAGTGCTCTTCCTTGGGACAGTGAAGCTTTCTTT
CSALPWDSEAFF
>.|TRBV10-1|TRBJ2-3|many
TGCGCCAGCAATAGACGTAGCACAGATACGCAGTATTTT
CASNRRSTDTQYF
>TRBD1|TRBV2|TRBJ2-7|.
TGTGCCAGCAGTGGGAGACAGGGGAGCGAGCAGTACTTC
CASSGRQGSEQYF
>.|TRBV5-1|TRBJ1-1|.
TGCGCCAGCAGCATGGGGGACACGGCGAACACTGAAGCTTTCTTT
CASSMGDTANTEAFF
>TRBD2|TRBV7-8|TRBJ2-2|many
TGTGCCAGCAGCCCACTAGCGGGAGGGCCTTTCGGGGAGCTGTTTTTT
CASSPLAGGPFGELFF
>.|TRBV6-2/TRBV6-3|TRBJ1-2|.
TGTGCCAGCAGTTTCTTCACAGGGCAGGATGGCTACACCTTC
CASSFFTGQDGYTF
>TRBD1|TRBV28|TRBJ2-3|.
TGTGCCACACAAGGGGACAGGGAATCAGATACGCAGTATTTT
CATQGDRESDTQYF
>.|TRBV20-1|TRBJ2-3|medium-sized
TGCAGTGCTAGAGCCCCGGACATCACAGATACGCAGTATTTT
CSARAPDITDTQYF
>.|TRBV6-1|TRBJ2-7|.
TGTGCCAGCAGTCCCGGGGCAGGGGCTACCTACGATCAGTACTTC
CASSPGAGATYDQYF
>.|TRBV19|TRBJ1-5|.
TGTGCCAGTAGTATAGGGCGGACTAACAGCAATCAGCCCCAGCATTTT
CASSIGRTNSNQPQHF
>TRBD1|TRBV12-3/TRBV12-4|TRBJ1-2|.
TGTGCCAGCAGTTTTGGGACAGAGAACTATGGCTACACCTTC
CASSFGTENYGYTF
>.|TRBV2|TRBJ2-7|few
TGTGCCAGCAGTCTAGATCTGGATCGGTACGAGCAGTACTTC
CASSLDLDRYEQYF
>.|TRBV7-2|TRBJ1-1|once
TGTGCCAGCATCTCCGGTGGGGGTCCCACTGAAGCTTTCTTT
CASISGGGPTEAFF
>.|TRBV12-3/TRBV12-4|TRBJ2-2|many
TGTGCCAGCGCTAATGAGAGCCGGGAGCTGTTTTTT
CASANESRELFF
>TRBD2|TRBV27|TRBJ2-1|.
TGTGCCAGCAGGGTAGGGAGGGGCTCCTACAATGAGCAGTTCTTC
CASRVGRGSYNEQFF
>TRBD1|TRBV6-1|TRBJ1-3|.
TGTGCCAGCGGGACAGGGGACTCTGGAAACACCATATATTTT
CASGTGDSGNTIYF
>.|TRBV12-5|TRBJ2-1|few
TGTGCTAGTGGTTTCGGAAACCTTCCCGGCAATGAGCAGTTCTTC
CASGFGNLPGNEQFF
>TRBD1|TRBV20-1|TRBJ1-4|few
TGCAGTGCCGCCCCGCGGACAGGGAATGAAAAACTGTTTTTT
CSAAPRTGNEKLFF
>TRBD2|TRBV6-5|TRBJ2-1|few
TGTGCCAGCAGTTCCGCCACTAGCGGGGCTAACAATGAGCAGTTCTTC
CASSSATSGANNEQFF
>.|TRBV20-1|TRBJ1-5|many
TGCAGTGCTGGTAGTACAGGGAATTGGCGCAATCAGCCCCAGCATTTT
CSAGSTGNWRNQPQHF
>TRBD2|TRBV20-1|TRBJ2-7|many
TGCAGTGCTGCCCCAGGGCTAGCGGACCTCTCCTACGAGCAGTACTTC
CSAAPGLADLSYEQYF
>.|TRBV9|TRBJ2-5|.
TGTGCCAGCAGCGTAGGAGGGAAAGAGACCCAGTACTTC
CASSVGGKETQYF
>.|TRBV9|TRBJ2-1|few
TGTGCCAGCAGCGTAGCCGGCGCGTCCTCCCCCAATGAGCAGTTCTTC
CASSVAGASSPNEQFF
>.|TRBV7-9|TRBJ1-1|.
TGTGCCAGCAGCTCAATGAACACTGAAGCTTTCTTT
CASSSMNTEAFF
>TRBD1|TRBV6-2/TRBV6-3|TRBJ2-7|medium-sized
TGTGCCAGCCGCCCGTTCGAGAGACAGGGCTACGAGCAGTACTTC
CASRPFERQGYEQYF
>TRBD2|TRBV18|TRBJ2-7|many
TGTGCCAGCTCACCGCCTAGCGGGGCATGGCGGTACTTC
CASSPPSGAWRYF
>.|TRBV18|TRBJ1-2|.
TGTGCCTGCTCCCCGGACATCTATGGCTACACCTTC
CACSPDIYGYTF
>.|TRBV12-3/TRBV12-4|TRBJ2-1|many
TGTGCCAGCAGTTGGGAGGCCTACAATGAGCAGTTCTTC
CASSWEAYNEQFF
>.|TRBV7-8|TRBJ1-5|medium-sized
TGTGCCAGCAGCTTAGGGGGAAACAATCAGCCCCAGCATTTT
CASSLGGNNQPQHF
>.|TRBV5-4|TRBJ1-3|.
TGTGCCAGCAGCAAACAGGGTACAGGAAACACCATATATTTT
CASSKQGTGNTIYF
>.|TRBV20-1|TRBJ2-3|.
TGCAGTGCTAATCCCCCGGGAGCAGATACGCAGTATTTT
CSANPPGADTQYF
>.|TRBV7-8|TRBJ2-1|.
TGTGCCAGCAGCTTATCCCCCCGGGGCGGGCGGTACAATGAGCAGTTCTTC
CASSLSPRGGRYNEQFF